This T cell receptor (beta chain) was recorded in a study of T cells in localized non-small cell lung cancer. Broader study findings: Patients showing higher blood T cell density tended to see longer overall survival. Paired adjacent lung recovered a median roughly 54 of the top 100 tumor clones. Of the tissues analyzed, uninvolved adjacent lung showed maximal T cell clonality, greater than tumor.

TCRdb's copy holds only in-frame clones and misses some; the assay was immunoSEQ multiplex PCR. Seen here are about 76,000 clones, about 88% observed once, and the top ten hold 1.3%. V shed 0 bases, J shed 9 bases, and the junction held 6 bases outside the gene matches. The CDR3 covers 15 residues. Per the germline V gene, CDR1 is MNHEY and CDR2 is SVGAGI. Comment on this clone: Its specificity is unknown.

This sequence originates from a female donor over 55 with stage I lung adenocarcinoma. The rearrangement links TRBV6-5 to TRBJ2-1; TRBD2 agrees at 9 bases. Here the sequenced sample was peripheral blood, taken before any cancer treatment. CDR3 in DNA: TGTGCCAGCAGTTACTCGGCTAGCGGGGTTAGTGAGCAGTTCTTC. Translating gives CASSYSASGVSEQFF.